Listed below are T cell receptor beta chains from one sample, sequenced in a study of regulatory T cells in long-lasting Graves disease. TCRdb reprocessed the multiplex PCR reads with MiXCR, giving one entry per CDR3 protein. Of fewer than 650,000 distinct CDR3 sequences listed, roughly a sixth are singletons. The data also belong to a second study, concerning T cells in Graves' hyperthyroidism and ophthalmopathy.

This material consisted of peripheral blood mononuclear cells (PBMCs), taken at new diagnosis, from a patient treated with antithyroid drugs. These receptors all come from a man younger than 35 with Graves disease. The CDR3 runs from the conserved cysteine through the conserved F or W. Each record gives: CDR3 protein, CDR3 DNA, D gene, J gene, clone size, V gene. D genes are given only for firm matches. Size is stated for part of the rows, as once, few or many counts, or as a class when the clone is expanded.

cdr3_aa: CSATKIGRVGGNEKLFF; cdr3_nt: TGCAGTGCTACCAAGATCGGCAGGGTTGGTGGTAATGAAAAACTGTTTTTT; d_call: NA; j_call: TRBJ1-4; clone_size: few; v_call: TRBV20-1
cdr3_aa: CSAGYKGLQGEQYF; cdr3_nt: TGCAGTGCTGGGTACAAGGGGCTCCAGGGCGAGCAGTACTTC; d_call: NA; j_call: TRBJ2-7; clone_size: many; v_call: TRBV20-1
cdr3_aa: CASSSGLSGTEAFF; cdr3_nt: TGTGCCAGCAGTTCAGGGTTGAGCGGGACTGAAGCTTTCTTT; d_call: NA; j_call: TRBJ1-1; clone_size: many; v_call: TRBV2
cdr3_aa: CASSATSGFSYEQYF; cdr3_nt: TGTGCCAGCAGCGCCACAAGTGGATTCTCCTACGAGCAGTACTTC; d_call: NA; j_call: TRBJ2-7; clone_size: few; v_call: TRBV9
cdr3_aa: CASSPTTPYNEQFF; cdr3_nt: TGTGCCAGCAGTCCTACTACTCCCTACAATGAGCAGTTCTTC; d_call: NA; j_call: TRBJ2-1; clone_size: many; v_call: TRBV12-3/TRBV12-4
cdr3_aa: CASRGPYTEAFF; cdr3_nt: TGTGCCAGCAGGGGGCCCTACACTGAAGCTTTCTTT; d_call: NA; j_call: TRBJ1-1; clone_size: few; v_call: TRBV27
cdr3_aa: CASSTSGTGELFF; cdr3_nt: TGCGCCAGCAGTACCAGCGGGACCGGGGAGCTGTTTTTT; d_call: NA; j_call: TRBJ2-2; clone_size: many; v_call: TRBV10-2
cdr3_aa: CASRPHPRFTSAEAFF; cdr3_nt: TGTGCCAGCAGACCTCACCCCAGGTTTACTAGCGCTGAAGCTTTCTTT; d_call: NA; j_call: TRBJ1-1; clone_size: many; v_call: TRBV6-1
cdr3_aa: CASSLGEGFSYEQYF; cdr3_nt: TGTGCCAGCAGCTTAGGAGAGGGATTCTCCTACGAGCAGTACTTC; d_call: NA; j_call: TRBJ2-7; clone_size: many; v_call: TRBV11-3
cdr3_aa: CASRANWNSPIQYF; cdr3_nt: TGTGCCAGCAGGGCAAACTGGAATAGCCCCATTCAGTACTTC; d_call: NA; j_call: TRBJ2-4; clone_size: NA; v_call: TRBV6-2/TRBV6-3
cdr3_aa: CSARAPGPEAFF; cdr3_nt: TGCAGTGCTAGAGCCCCAGGCCCTGAAGCTTTCTTT; d_call: NA; j_call: TRBJ1-1; clone_size: few; v_call: TRBV20-1
cdr3_aa: CASSTAGGNTGELFF; cdr3_nt: TGTGCCAGCAGCACGGCCGGGGGGAACACCGGGGAGCTGTTTTTT; d_call: NA; j_call: TRBJ2-2; clone_size: many; v_call: TRBV7-2
cdr3_aa: CASSSRGVNSNQPQHF; cdr3_nt: TGTGCCAGCAGTTCCCGCGGGGTCAATAGCAATCAGCCCCAGCATTTT; d_call: NA; j_call: TRBJ1-5; clone_size: many; v_call: TRBV6-5
cdr3_aa: CASSVPGDRPHSYEQYF; cdr3_nt: TGTGCCAGCAGCGTTCCCGGGGACAGGCCCCACTCCTACGAGCAGTACTTC; d_call: TRBD1; j_call: TRBJ2-7; clone_size: many; v_call: TRBV11-2
cdr3_aa: CASKVSSTDTQYF; cdr3_nt: TGTGCCAGCAAGGTCAGCAGCACAGATACGCAGTATTTT; d_call: NA; j_call: TRBJ2-3; clone_size: many; v_call: TRBV11-1
cdr3_aa: CASRTSTTGVGYTF; cdr3_nt: TGTGCCAGCAGGACAAGTACCACAGGGGTTGGCTACACCTTC; d_call: TRBD1; j_call: TRBJ1-2; clone_size: few; v_call: TRBV6-1
cdr3_aa: CASSSRTRGSYNEQFF; cdr3_nt: TGTGCCAGCAGCTCCCGGACTAGGGGCTCCTACAATGAGCAGTTCTTC; d_call: TRBD2; j_call: TRBJ2-1; clone_size: few; v_call: TRBV11-3
cdr3_aa: CASTLGGGSWVSTEAFF; cdr3_nt: TGTGCCAGCACCCTGGGCGGGGGAAGTTGGGTTAGCACTGAAGCTTTCTTT; d_call: NA; j_call: TRBJ1-1; clone_size: few; v_call: TRBV5-4
cdr3_aa: CASSRDWDTETQYF; cdr3_nt: TGTGCCAGCAGCCGGGACTGGGATACGGAGACCCAGTACTTC; d_call: NA; j_call: TRBJ2-5; clone_size: NA; v_call: TRBV11-2
cdr3_aa: CASSPLGGTVYEQYF; cdr3_nt: TGTGCCAGCAGCCCACTAGGCGGGACAGTCTACGAGCAGTACTTC; d_call: NA; j_call: TRBJ2-7; clone_size: many; v_call: TRBV7-2
cdr3_aa: CASTLRHGRARDASAETQYF; cdr3_nt: TGTGCCAGCACCCTACGCCATGGCAGGGCAAGGGACGCCAGTGCGGAGACCCAGTACTTC; d_call: NA; j_call: TRBJ2-5; clone_size: few; v_call: TRBV28
cdr3_aa: CASSLRGRERGYEQFF; cdr3_nt: TGTGCCAGCAGCCTGAGGGGTCGGGAGAGGGGCTATGAGCAGTTCTTC; d_call: NA; j_call: TRBJ2-1; clone_size: many; v_call: TRBV3-1
cdr3_aa: CSAYNPYNEQFF; cdr3_nt: TGCAGTGCCTACAATCCCTACAATGAGCAGTTCTTC; d_call: NA; j_call: TRBJ2-1; clone_size: NA; v_call: TRBV20-1
cdr3_aa: CASSAATGTTEAFF; cdr3_nt: TGTGCCAGCAGTGCAGCGACAGGGACCACTGAAGCTTTCTTT; d_call: TRBD1; j_call: TRBJ1-1; clone_size: many; v_call: TRBV28
cdr3_aa: CASSSLGSSYNEQFF; cdr3_nt: TGTGCCAGCAGCAGTTTAGGCTCCTCCTACAATGAGCAGTTCTTC; d_call: NA; j_call: TRBJ2-1; clone_size: NA; v_call: TRBV7-9
cdr3_aa: CASSSRLSGTYQETQYF; cdr3_nt: TGCGCCAGCAGCTCGCGACTATCCGGGACATATCAAGAGACCCAGTACTTC; d_call: NA; j_call: TRBJ2-5; clone_size: few; v_call: TRBV5-1
cdr3_aa: CASSYSASGRGSEQYF; cdr3_nt: TGTGCCAGCAGTTACTCGGCTAGCGGGAGGGGTAGCGAGCAGTACTTC; d_call: TRBD2; j_call: TRBJ2-7; clone_size: NA; v_call: TRBV6-6
cdr3_aa: CASSPGAMDTQYF; cdr3_nt: TGTGCCAGCAGCCCCGGGGCCATGGATACGCAGTATTTT; d_call: NA; j_call: TRBJ2-3; clone_size: many; v_call: TRBV7-3
cdr3_aa: CSLRDSSYNEQFF; cdr3_nt: TGCAGCCTCCGGGACAGCTCCTACAATGAGCAGTTCTTC; d_call: TRBD1; j_call: TRBJ2-1; clone_size: NA; v_call: TRBV29-1
cdr3_aa: CASSLEPSNQPQHF; cdr3_nt: TGTGCCAGCAGTTTGGAGCCGAGCAATCAGCCCCAGCATTTT; d_call: NA; j_call: TRBJ1-5; clone_size: many; v_call: TRBV5-1